The clone carrying this TCR beta chain was picked up many times. The sample originates from a study of patients with pleural tuberculosis. TCRdb re-derived calls from the reads in MiXCR, one entry per CDR3 protein. This sample has 40,000 to 55,000 distinct CDR3 sequences; 6% to 8% occur once, and the top ten carry 15% to 20%. Germline CDR1 and CDR2: MNHNS and SASEGT. The CDR3 length is 14 residues. The trim removed 5 bases at V and 1 base at J, leaving 4 bases unmatched. The J gene is TRBJ2-7, the V gene TRBV6-1, with 8 bases that match TRBD1. The TCR originated in a human donor with pleural tuberculosis. The CDR3 here is CASSKGQGSYEQYV. The CDR3 DNA sequence: TGTGCCAGCAGTAAAGGACAGGGTTCCTACGAGCAGTACGTC.